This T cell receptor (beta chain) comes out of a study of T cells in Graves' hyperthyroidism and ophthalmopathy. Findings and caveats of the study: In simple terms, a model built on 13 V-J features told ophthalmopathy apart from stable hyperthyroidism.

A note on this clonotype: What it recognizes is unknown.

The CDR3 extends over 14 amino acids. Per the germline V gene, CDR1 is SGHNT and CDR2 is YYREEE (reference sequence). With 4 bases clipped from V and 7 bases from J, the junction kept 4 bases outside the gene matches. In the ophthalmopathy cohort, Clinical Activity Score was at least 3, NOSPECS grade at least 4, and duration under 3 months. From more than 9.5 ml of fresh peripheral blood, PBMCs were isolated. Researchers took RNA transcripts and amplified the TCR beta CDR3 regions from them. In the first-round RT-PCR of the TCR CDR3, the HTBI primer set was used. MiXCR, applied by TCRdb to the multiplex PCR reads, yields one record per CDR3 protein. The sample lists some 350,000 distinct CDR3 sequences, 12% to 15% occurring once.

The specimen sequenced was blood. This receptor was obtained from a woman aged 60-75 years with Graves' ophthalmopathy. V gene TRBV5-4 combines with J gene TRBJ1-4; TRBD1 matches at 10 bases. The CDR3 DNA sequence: TGTGCCAGCAGCACCGGGACAGGGGTTGAAAAACTGTTTTTT. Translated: CASSTGTGVEKLFF.